This record looks at one T cell receptor (beta chain) sequence and its context. What it binds is unknown. This sample is part of a study of response to subunit inactivated influenza vaccine. Regarding the study as a whole: The authors offered the suggestion that each seasonal influenza vaccination recruits few new T cells.

Each CDR3 protein is one row after TCRdb ran MiXCR on the RT-PCR reads. The data show 500,000 to 600,000 distinct CDR3 sequences, approximately 16% seen once. The germline V and J ends were trimmed by 5 bases and 4 bases, with 11 bases remaining between them. Per germline, CDR1 SGHVS and CDR2 FQNEAQ. CDR3 length equals 13 residues. Sample: CD4+ T cells sorted from PBMCs, taken around 25 months after vaccination. The TCR comes from a man aged 50-75 years who received an inactivated influenza vaccine. The V gene is TRBV7-8, the J gene TRBJ2-5; D not certain. The CDR3 coding sequence is TGTGCCAGCAGCGGCCGACGGGTAGAGACCCAGTACTTC. Protein product: CASSGRRVETQYF.